The 22 T cell receptor beta chains below come from one sample, sequenced in a study of blood T cell repertoires in COVID-19. Clones were sequenced by immunoSEQ multiplex PCR, and TCRdb holds only the in-frame ones, with some missing. The sample holds some 160,000 clones, about 85% seen once. The material sequenced was PBMCs or T cells enriched from blood (not recorded which). These TCRs come from a woman in her fifties or sixties who had recovered from COVID-19.

This rearrangement joins TRBV4-3 to TRBJ2-2; the match to TRBD2 covers 7 bases. The CDR3 sequence is 17 residues long. Unmatched junction bases numbered 13, after V lost 4 bases and J lost 5 bases. Germline values: CDR1 LGHNA, CDR2 YSLEER. The CDR3 DNA reads TGCGCCAGCAGCCTTTTATTCGGGGGGAAGGGGACCGGGGAGCTGTTTTTT. The encoded protein is CASSLLFGGKGTGELFF.

This clone has just one count. The CDR3 DNA sequence: TGTGCCAGCAGCTTAGGGCTAGCTGATAATGAGCAGTTCTTC. Amino acids: CASSLGLADNEQFF. The rearrangement joins TRBV7-9 to TRBJ2-1; D may be TRBD2 (5 bases). Trimming took 1 base from V and 7 from J, leaving 11 bases between them. Germline CDR1 reads SEHNR; CDR2 reads FQNEAQ (reference sequence). This CDR3 region has 14 residues.

This sequence joins TRBV3-1 (or the pseudogene TRBV3-2) and TRBJ1-6; 7 nucleotides align to TRBD1. The CDR3 has 17 residues. The trim removed 0 bases at V and 3 bases at J, leaving 5 bases unmatched. Germline values: CDR1 LGHDT, CDR2 YNNKEL (reference sequence). CDR3 loop: CASSQDLPGGYNSPLHF. CDR3 bases: TGTGCCAGCAGCCAAGATCTCCCAGGGGGCTATAATTCACCCCTCCACTTT.

The chain has TRBV7-2 and TRBJ2-1, with D perhaps matching TRBD2 (6 bases). This CDR3 comprises 15 residues. V was trimmed by 3 bases and J by 9 bases, leaving 18 bases between them. The germline gives CDR1 SGHTA, CDR2 FQGNSA. The CDR3 nucleotides read TGTGCCAGCAGCTTGCTCTACGGGAGAGCTACTGAGCAGTTCTTC. This translates into CASSLLYGRATEQFF.

CDR3 sequence reads: CASSPAGPNQPQHF. The CDR3 DNA reads TGTGCCAGCAGCCCTGCAGGCCCCAATCAGCCCCAGCATTTT. V usage is TRBV7-2 and J usage is TRBJ1-5; no clear D gene. This CDR3 has 14 residues. The V gene's germline CDR1 is SGHTA and CDR2 FQGNSA. The V end lost 5 bases, the J end lost 3 bases, and 11 bases lay between the germline ends.

The J gene is TRBJ2-6, the V gene TRBV19, with TRBD1 matching 7 bases. The germline V gene has CDR1 LNHDA and CDR2 SQIVND (reference sequence). V dropped 5 bases and J dropped 10; count of bases not matched to a gene: 11. The CDR3 is 15 amino acids. The CDR3 here is CASSEWTGPRNVLTF. CDR3 sequence (DNA): TGTGCCAGTAGTGAGTGGACAGGTCCCCGTAACGTCCTGACTTTC.

The V gene is TRBV19, the J gene TRBJ2-7, with a tentative D call TRBD1 (5 bases). From germline, CDR1 is LNHDA and CDR2 SQIVND (reference sequence). V was pared by 4 bases and J by 3 bases, with 16 bases between. The CDR3 runs 15 residues. CDR3 loop: CASSTRQTLNYEQYF. The DNA for the CDR3 is TGTGCCAGTAGTACCAGACAGACCCTGAACTACGAGCAGTACTTC. The full variable domain, completed using reference TRBV19 and TRBJ2-7, is DGGITQSPKYLFRKEGQNVTLSCEQNLNHDAMYWYRQDPGQGLRLIYYSQIVNDFQKGDIAEGYSVSREKKESFPLTVTSAQKNPTAFYLCASSTRQTLNYEQYFGPGTRLTVT.

The chain couples TRBV29-1 to TRBJ2-1; possible D gene TRBD1, 6 bases. Per germline, CDR1 SQVTM and CDR2 ANQGSEA. This CDR3 contains 11 residues. Trimming stripped 3 bases from V and 8 bases from J, with 8 bases between. The CDR3 here is CSVDRGYEQFF. The CDR3 DNA is TGCAGCGTTGACAGGGGCTATGAGCAGTTCTTC.

This clone is a singleton in its sample. The J gene is TRBJ1-1, the V gene TRBV18; D remains unclear. This CDR3 comprises 13 residues. Trimming removed 2 bases at V and 5 bases at J, with 9 bases between. Looked up from germline, CDR1 is KGHSH and CDR2 is LQKENI. The CDR3: CASSPGRGTEAFF. The DNA of the CDR3 is TGTGCCAGCTCACCAGGACGGGGAACTGAAGCTTTCTTT. The whole variable domain, remainder taken from reference TRBV18 and TRBJ1-1, is NAGVMQNPRHLVRRRGQEARLRCSPMKGHSHVYWYRQLPEEGLKFMVYLQKENIIDESGMPKERFSAEFPKEGPSILRIQQVVRGDSAAYFCASSPGRGTEAFFGQGTRLTVV.

Notes on this clone: Other DNA sequences within the sample encode an identical CDR3. The gene calls are TRBV16 and TRBJ2-7, with a tentative D call TRBD1 (6 bases). Trimming removed 0 bases from V and 3 bases from J, with 9 bases in between. The CDR3 is 14 amino acids. In germline, CDR1 is KGHSY, CDR2 FQNENV. CDR3 residues: CASSQSSQGYEQYF. The CDR3 DNA is TGTGCCAGCAGCCAATCATCACAGGGCTACGAGCAGTACTTC.

The chain joins TRBV28 to TRBJ1-5; D is perhaps TRBD1 (5 bases). Trimming pared 3 bases from V and 7 bases from J, leaving 13 bases between. Germline CDR1 MDHEN, CDR2 SYDVKM. The CDR3 extends over 14 amino acids. The CDR3: CASSLAVRGQPQHF. The CDR3 DNA is TGTGCCAGCAGTTTGGCCGTACGGGGGCAGCCCCAGCATTTT.

In its sample, this clone was seen once. The chain is built from TRBV9 and TRBJ2-5, with TRBD1 matching over 7 bases. Trimming at V came to 0 bases and at J to 5 bases, leaving 7 bases not matched to a gene. Looked up from germline, CDR1 is SGDLS and CDR2 is YYNGEE. CDR3 length: 15 residues. CDR3 sequence (DNA): TGTGCCAGCAGCGTAGAAAGGGGGCGAGGGGAGACCCAGTACTTC. It yields the protein CASSVERGRGETQYF.

This clone was detected ten times or more. The chain links TRBV19 to TRBJ1-1, with D hard to call. The V end lost 3 bases, the J end lost 5 bases, and 13 bases lay between the germline ends. CDR1 and CDR2 (germline): LNHDA, SQIVND (reference sequence). The CDR3 covers 14 residues. Written as DNA, the CDR3 is TGTGCCAGTAGTATCGGGGAGGTTGCGACTGAAGCTTTCTTT. It yields the protein CASSIGEVATEAFF.

The V gene is TRBV4-3, the J gene TRBJ2-2; D may be TRBD2 (5 bases). Germline lookup yields CDR1 LGHNA and CDR2 YSLEER. The ends were cut back, 3 bases at V and 6 bases at J, with 14 bases in the middle. The CDR3 runs 15 residues. The CDR3 DNA is TGCGCCAGCAGCCATGGAGGTTCGGGGTCCGGGGAGCTGTTTTTT. Its protein is CASSHGGSGSGELFF.

The chain couples TRBV28 to TRBJ1-2; 9 bases map to TRBD1. Germline V gene sequence: CDR1 MDHEN, CDR2 SYDVKM. CDR3 size: 15 residues. The V gene end was trimmed by 6 bases and the J gene end by 5 bases; junction bases not matched to a gene: 10. CDR3 residues: CASSQPRGQGYGYTF. The CDR3 DNA sequence: TGTGCCAGCAGCCAACCTAGGGGACAGGGATATGGCTACACCTTC.

This rearrangement joins TRBV4-2 to TRBJ2-1, with 9 bases aligning to TRBD2. The CDR3 covers 17 residues. Germline trimming cut 1 base from V and 7 bases from J; bases unmatched to any gene: 11. Germline CDR1 and CDR2: LGHNA and YNFKEQ. The CDR3 is CASSQGAGGGAQNEQFF. The CDR3 DNA reads TGTGCCAGCAGCCAAGGCGCTGGCGGGGGGGCCCAGAATGAGCAGTTCTTC.

This clone turned up a few times. The chain recombines TRBV6-6 with TRBJ1-6; no reliable D call. V was shortened by 8 bases and J by 7 bases, with 12 bases between the two germline ends. CDR1 and CDR2 from the germline V gene are MNHNY and SVGAGI (reference sequence). The CDR3 totals 13 residues. DNA for the CDR3: TGTGCCAGCCCGACCGTGGAGAATTCACCCCTCCACTTT. It codes for CASPTVENSPLHF.

The chain joins TRBV5-1 to TRBJ1-2; D ambiguous. Germline values: CDR1 SGHRS, CDR2 YFSETQ. This CDR3 has 15 residues. V was trimmed by 3 bases and J by 0 bases, leaving 12 bases between them. The DNA of the CDR3 is TGCGCCAGCAGCTCCCCCGGGGTGCCTAACTATGGCTACACCTTC. Its protein is CASSSPGVPNYGYTF.

DNA for the CDR3: TGTGCCAGCAGCCCGGACAGGAGATACTACGAGCAGTACTTC. Translating it yields CASSPDRRYYEQYF. The chain links TRBV5-4 to TRBJ2-7, with TRBD1 matching 7 bases. The CDR3 covers 14 residues. CDR1 and CDR2 from the germline V gene are SGHNT and YYREEE (reference sequence). The trim removed 4 bases at V and 3 bases at J, leaving 7 bases unmatched.

This clone was counted between two and nine times. The J gene is TRBJ1-5, the V gene TRBV5-5, with TRBD1 as a possible D gene (6 bases). CDR1 is SGHKS and CDR2 is YYEKEE in the germline V gene (reference sequence). The CDR3 length is 15 residues. V lost 0 bases, J lost 7 bases, and 14 bases lay in between. CDR3 residues: CASSLAGGLGQPQHF. CDR3 nucleotides: TGTGCCAGCAGCTTGGCGGGGGGGCTGGGACAGCCCCAGCATTTT. The full variable domain, rest sourced from reference TRBV5-5 and TRBJ1-5, is DAGVTQSPTHLIKTRGQQVTLRCSPISGHKSVSWYQQVLGQGPQFIFQYYEKEERGRGNFPDRFSARQFPNYSSELNVNALLLGDSALYLCASSLAGGLGQPQHFGDGTRLSIL.

The V gene is TRBV7-8, the J gene TRBJ2-1; D is unresolved. V was pared by 5 bases and J by 1 base, with 9 bases between. The CDR3 runs 14 residues. The V gene's germline CDR1 is SGHVS and CDR2 FQNEAQ. CDR3 sequence: CASSVRPSYNEQFF. As DNA, the CDR3 is TGTGCCAGCAGCGTCAGGCCGTCCTACAATGAGCAGTTCTTC.

The gene calls are TRBV12-3 or TRBV12-4 and TRBJ2-7, with D possibly matching TRBD2 (5 bases). Trimming removed 3 bases from V and 6 bases from J, with 9 bases in between. This CDR3 has 12 amino acids. The CDR3 DNA reads as TGTGCCAGCAGTTTTAGTCGGGGCGAGCAGTACTTC. Protein product: CASSFSRGEQYF.